This T cell receptor (beta chain) was captured in a study of shared clonotypes between healthy human individuals. Germline V gene lookup returns CDR1 SGHVS and CDR2 FQNEAQ. The CDR3 sequence is 16 residues long. V shed 5 bases, J shed 2 bases, and the junction held 10 bases outside the gene matches. CD45RO-negative CD8 cells positively selected for CCR7 made up the naive population, which excluded terminally differentiated effector memory CD45RA+ cells. TCRdb's table, derived via immunoSEQ multiplex PCR, lists solely in-frame clones and lacks some. The sample carries under 850,000 clones, nearly 95% recorded once.

The clonotype was recovered from a man under 40 in good health. The rearrangement uses TRBV7-8 and TRBJ2-7; 9 bases are a match to TRBD1. The sequenced material came from naive CD8+ T cells sorted from blood. CDR3 in amino acids: CASSSPETGGTYEQYF. The DNA for the CDR3 is TGTGCCAGCAGCAGCCCGGAGACAGGGGGAACCTACGAGCAGTACTTC.